These 3 T cell receptor beta chains were all obtained from the same sample, sequenced in a study of blood T cells in healthy people across ages. Sample-barcoded 5' priming and a J-beta primer mix drove a second PCR of about 7 to 12 cycles. TCRdb fed the 5' RACE reads into MiXCR, producing one record per CDR3 protein. The data show 630,000 or so distinct CDR3 sequences, about 30% seen once. Sequencing was carried out using blood. The receptor set was obtained from an elderly woman in good health.

Comments on this clonotype: A much bigger clone sits one base away, suggesting this may be a read error. The chain combines TRBV15 with TRBJ1-4; 7 bases line up with TRBD1. J gave up 11 bases and V 3 bases, and 12 bases lay outside the gene matches. CDR3 length: 15 amino acids. The V gene's germline CDR1 is LNHNV and CDR2 YYDKDF (reference sequence). The chain's CDR3 is CATSSETGVGDKLFF. CDR3 sequence (DNA): TGTGCCACCAGCAGCGAAACAGGGGTGGGAGACAAACTGTTTTTT. The variable domain in full, completed from reference TRBV15 and TRBJ1-4, reads DAMVIQNPRYQVTQFGKPVTLSCSQTLNHNVMYWYQQKSSQAPKLLFHYYDKDFNNEADTPDNFQSRRPNTSFCFLDIRSPGLGDTAMYLCATSSETGVGDKLFFGSGTQLSVL.

This clonotype was counted many times. This sequence joins TRBV7-9 and TRBJ1-5; D is ambiguous. Germline CDR1 reads SEHNR; CDR2 reads FQNEAQ (reference sequence). This CDR3 region has 15 residues. The ends were cut back, 2 bases at V and 6 bases at J, with 14 bases in the middle. This CDR3 is CASSLFGGTGQPQHF. CDR3 sequence (DNA): TGTGCCAGCAGCTTATTTGGAGGAACCGGTCAGCCCCAGCATTTT.

This clonotype was recorded a few times. The rearrangement links TRBV20-1 to TRBJ2-5; 7 positions agree with TRBD1. Germline CDR1 is DFQATT and CDR2 is SNEGSKA (reference sequence). This CDR3 contains 15 residues. With V trimmed by 5 bases and J by 2 bases, 11 bases remained unmatched. As DNA, the CDR3 is TGCAGTGCTGACGTCGCGACAGGGAAACAAGAGACCCAGTACTTC. It encodes CSADVATGKQETQYF.